The 4 T cell receptor beta chains presented below share a single source sample, sequenced in a study of OX40 agonist ivuxolimab in advanced cancers. The data were produced by immunoSEQ multiplex PCR, yet TCRdb's version contains in-frame clones alone and is incomplete. Among some 8,000 clones listed, approximately 84% were seen once. The specimen was CD4+ or CD8+ T cells sorted from blood, collected in a trial of the OX40 agonist ivuxolimab. The receptors shown here come from an adult with an advanced solid tumor such as melanoma, head and neck, liver or kidney cancer.

The chain carries TRBV7-9 and TRBJ2-5, with TRBD1 matching 8 bases. Germline loops: CDR1 SEHNR, CDR2 FQNEAQ (reference sequence). This CDR3 spans 16 amino acids. The junction had 9 bases not matched to a gene; V was cut back by 1 base and J by 5 bases. CDR3 sequence (DNA): TGTGCCAGCAGCTTAGACGGACAGGGTGGTAGGGAGACCCAGTACTTC. Translating gives CASSLDGQGGRETQYF. The full variable domain, in which reference TRBV7-9 and TRBJ2-5 provide the parts outside the CDR3, is DTGVSQNPRHKITKRGQNVTFRCDPISEHNRLYWYRQTLGQGPEFLTYFQNEAQLEKSRLLSDRFSAERPKGSFSTLEIQRTEQGDSAMYLCASSLDGQGGRETQYFGPGTRLLVL.

The sample holds a few counts of this clone. Other DNA sequences in the sample encode the same CDR3. CDR3 loop: CASSPPGTYEQYF. CDR3 bases: TGTGCCAGCTCACCCCCGGGGACCTACGAGCAGTACTTC. The rearrangement uses TRBV18 and TRBJ2-7, with D maybe TRBD2 (5 bases). CDR3 length equals 13 residues. V was clipped by 3 bases and J by 2 bases, with 8 bases between them. Germline assignment: CDR1 KGHSH and CDR2 LQKENI.

The rearrangement joins TRBV4-1 to TRBJ2-1; weak D call: TRBD2 (5 bases). The germline V gene encodes CDR1 MGHRA and CDR2 YSYEKL. The V and J ends lost 4 bases and 4 bases respectively, with 14 bases between them. The CDR3 loop spans 15 amino acids. The CDR3 DNA sequence: TGCGCCAGCAGCCCCCGGGTAGCGAGTTACAATGAGCAGTTCTTC. As protein: CASSPRVASYNEQFF.

The rearrangement links TRBV28 to TRBJ2-7, with D possibly matching TRBD2 (6 bases). Trimming took off 7 bases at V and 7 bases at J, with 14 bases between the two ends. The CDR3 runs to 12 residues. Looked up from germline, CDR1 is MDHEN and CDR2 is SYDVKM. The CDR3 spells CASTPGTGEQYF. The CDR3 DNA follows: TGTGCCAGCACTCCTGGGACTGGGGAGCAGTACTTC. Together with reference TRBV28 and TRBJ2-7, the CDR3 gives the full variable domain: DVKVTQSSRYLVKRTGEKVFLECVQDMDHENMFWYRQDPGLGLRLIYFSYDVKMKEKGDIPEGYSVSREKKERFSLILESASTNQTSMYLCASTPGTGEQYFGPGTRLTVT.